This T cell receptor beta chain emerged from a study of tumor-infiltrating lymphocytes in primary liver carcinoma. The CDR3 contains 14 residues. The ends were cut back, 5 bases at V and 4 bases at J, with 11 bases in the middle. Blood RNA came from unsorted whole blood; germline DNA was also extracted. A primer matching the constant region was used to make TCR beta cDNA from approximately 500 ng of total RNA. Sequencing libraries for TCR beta derived from three nested multiplex PCR rounds that used slightly modified ARM-PCR. Two initial PCR rounds of about 10 cycles each paired TRBV1-TRBV30 forward primers with a C-beta reverse primer. TCRdb re-derived calls from the multiplex PCR reads in MiXCR, one entry per CDR3 protein. The data show hundreds of thousands of distinct CDR3 sequences, approximately 54% seen once. A word on this clonotype: A read error is possible here, since a much larger clone lies one base away. The CDR3 carries no conserved terminal phenylalanine or tryptophan, so it likely arises from a read error.

The source of this sequence is a woman aged 25 to 39 with primary liver carcinoma and hepatitis B virus infection. The chain is built from TRBV12-3 or TRBV12-4 and TRBJ2-2; D remains unclear. Specimen: peripheral blood. CDR3 in amino acids: CASSVGRLTGELFY. The CDR3, as DNA: TGTGCCAGCAGTGTCGGACGGCTCACCGGGGAGCTGTTTTAT.